This TCR beta chain came from a study of PD-1 blockade in mismatch repair-deficient tumors (TCRdb year 2017). For context, the study as a whole: Between late 2013 and late 2016, roughly 84 consecutive patients with about 11 mismatch repair-deficient cancer types, all previously treated and progressing, were enrolled in the trial. Tumor-associated T cell clones in the peripheral blood of patients responding to PD-1 blockade were tracked using deep sequencing of TCR CDR3 regions.

Library creation used the immunoSEQ multiplex PCR assay. What TCRdb holds here is the immuneACCESS table cut down to in-frame rearrangements. Part of the clones is not present; checked against another copy, under half of the missing clones reflect an unresolved V gene, and the others are unexplained. In this sample the table shows about 120,000 clones, roughly 86% of which occur a single time. The ten largest account for roughly 14% of the sample. This clone was seen only a few times. The clone's antigen remains unknown. No much larger clone exists at a distance of one base, and base qualities are not known. Summary of the overall study and its limitations: Rapid expansion after pembrolizumab followed by contraction, generally before radiologic responses, was shown by tumor-resident clones, which were often undetectable in blood before treatment.

Mismatch repair deficiency in every enrolled patient was established by polymerase chain reaction or immunohistochemistry. A few patients who responded to pembrolizumab therapy underwent TCR sequencing. Pembrolizumab PD-1 blockade was prospectively tested in advanced mismatch repair-deficient cancers, regardless of tissue of origin, in the phase II trial. Peripheral blood T cell samples were collected serially, before PD-1 blockade began and at several time points afterward. Blood sampling times were reported as weeks after the first pembrolizumab dose. There are 15 amino acids in the CDR3, from cysteine to phenylalanine inclusive. Only CDR3 DNA remains: 45 bases, in frame from the first base. Cut back by 0 bases and 9 bases, the V and J ends lie 15 bases apart. Reading the germline V gene gives CDR1 KGHSH and CDR2 LQKENI.

The sequence was obtained from an adult with mismatch repair-deficient cancer. The sequence is built from TRBV18 and TRBJ2-1; no D gene call is confident. Sequencing was performed on peripheral blood, taken 44 weeks after starting pembrolizumab. The nucleotide sequence is TGTGCCAGCTCACCACCCACGAGAAGGGCAAGTGAGCAGTTCTTC. Translated, it gives CASSPPTRRASEQFF.